These 26 T cell receptor beta chains share one sample of origin, sequenced in a study of T cells in Graves' hyperthyroidism and ophthalmopathy. TCR beta CDR3 regions were amplified from RNA transcripts. First-round RT-PCR targeting the TCR CDR3 was performed with the HTBI primer set. TCRdb reanalysed the multiplex PCR reads using MiXCR and keeps one entry per CDR3 protein. The sample holds around 500,000 distinct CDR3 sequences, about 16% seen once. The sample consisted of blood. These TCRs come from a woman aged 25-40 years with Graves' ophthalmopathy.

The V call is TRBV28, the J call TRBJ2-4, with TRBD2 as a possible D gene (6 bases). Germline CDR1 MDHEN, CDR2 SYDVKM. V was cut by 1 base and J by 9 bases, with 13 bases left in between. The CDR3 has 14 residues. The CDR3 here is CASSLFGAGGIQYF. The DNA for the CDR3 is TGTGCCAGCAGTTTATTTGGGGCCGGGGGCATTCAGTACTTC.

The chain recombines TRBV29-1 with TRBJ2-7; D possibly matches TRBD1 or TRBD2 (5 bases each). In germline, CDR1 is SQVTM, CDR2 ANQGSEA. The CDR3 is 11 amino acids. Trimming took off 7 bases at V and 2 bases at J, with 9 bases between the two ends. This CDR3 reads CSGMGAYEQYF. The CDR3 bases are TGCAGCGGGATGGGGGCCTACGAGCAGTACTTC.

A few counts support this clonotype. The chain joins TRBV5-6 to TRBJ1-2, with 8 nucleotides matching TRBD1. J was trimmed by 6 bases and V by 3 bases; bases with no gene match: 10. The germline gives CDR1 SGHDT, CDR2 YYEEEE. CDR3 length: 15 residues. This CDR3 is CASSSLDRGNDGYTF. CDR3 nucleotide sequence: TGTGCCAGCAGCTCCCTTGACAGGGGAAATGATGGCTACACCTTC.

The table lists this clonotype with many counts. V is TRBV18 and J is TRBJ1-5, with 9 bases matching TRBD1. The CDR3 is 14 amino acids. Germline CDR1 reads KGHSH; CDR2 reads LQKENI. The V segment lost 6 bases and the J segment 6 bases; nucleotides outside the gene matches: 6. CDR3 bases: TGTGCCAGCTCCGCGGGACAGGGACTTCAGCCCCAGCATTTT. It translates to CASSAGQGLQPQHF.

This chain connects TRBV20-1 to TRBJ2-3; 11 bases match TRBD2. CDR3 size: 18 residues. The ends lost 1 base at V and 2 bases at J; junction bases unmatched: 11. Germline V gene lookup returns CDR1 DFQATT and CDR2 SNEGSKA (reference sequence). CDR3 bases: TGCAGTGCTAGAGGGGGACTAGCGGAAAAAGGGCCCACAGATACGCAGTATTTT. Protein: CSARGGLAEKGPTDTQYF.

Only a few counts were recorded for this clonotype. The J gene is TRBJ2-1, the V gene TRBV29-1; no clear D. This CDR3 contains 12 residues. Germline CDR1 and CDR2: SQVTM and ANQGSEA. The germline V and J ends were trimmed by 8 bases and 8 bases, with 16 bases remaining between them. The CDR3 spells CSIVSGPDEQFF. The CDR3 DNA is TGCAGCATTGTTTCCGGCCCGGATGAGCAGTTCTTC.

The chain employs TRBV7-9 and TRBJ2-5; a possible D gene is TRBD1 (6 bases). This CDR3 has 14 residues. Trimming left V 4 bases short and J 2 bases short, with 11 bases between. Germline CDR1 reads SEHNR; CDR2 reads FQNEAQ (reference sequence). In DNA form, the CDR3 reads TGTGCCAGCAGCTCGCCACAGGGTCAAGAGACCCAGTACTTC. Its protein is CASSSPQGQETQYF.

This clonotype was found a few times. The chain links TRBV19 to TRBJ1-1, with 8 bases fitting TRBD1. This CDR3 spans 15 amino acids. The J segment lost 1 base and the V segment lost 4 bases, leaving 5 bases of the junction unmatched. CDR1 and CDR2 (germline): LNHDA, SQIVND (reference sequence). The CDR3 bases are TGTGCCAGTAGTACCCAGGGGGCTCCGAACACTGAAGCTTTCTTT. This codes for CASSTQGAPNTEAFF.

The gene calls are TRBV2 and TRBJ1-2, with 10 bases aligning to TRBD1. Losses at the gene ends were 7 bases for V and 8 bases for J; bases not matched to a gene: 10. The germline gives CDR1 SNHLY, CDR2 FYNNEI. The CDR3 consists of 14 residues. CDR3 in DNA: TGTGCCAGCAAACCCCATGGGACAGGGGTAGGCTACACCTTC. This sequence encodes CASKPHGTGVGYTF. The entire variable domain, with the rest obtained from reference TRBV2 and TRBJ1-2, is as follows: EPEVTQTPSHQVTQMGQEVILRCVPISNHLYFYWYRQILGQKVEFLVSFYNNEISEKSEIFDDQFSVERPDGSNFTLKIRSTKLEDSAMYFCASKPHGTGVGYTFGSGTRLTVV.

This clonotype was observed a few times. The DNA for the CDR3 is TGTGCCAGCAGTTATCTGCTACTACAGGGGGGAGCAGATACGCAGTATTTT. Translating gives CASSYLLLQGGADTQYF. This chain joins TRBV6-5 and TRBJ2-3; 8 bases fit TRBD1. J lost 4 bases, V lost 3 bases, and 12 bases had no gene match. Germline-derived CDR1 and CDR2 are MNHEY and SVGAGI. This CDR3 is 17 amino acids long.

This clonotype was observed at least ten times. The gene calls are TRBV7-2 and TRBJ1-4; TRBD1 aligns across 8 bases. J gave up 7 bases and V 5 bases, and 15 bases lay outside the gene matches. The CDR3 has 17 amino acids. The germline V gene encodes CDR1 SGHTA and CDR2 FQGNSA. CDR3 loop: CASSPARQGMRSEKLFF. Written as DNA, the CDR3 is TGTGCCAGCAGCCCAGCGAGACAGGGGATGCGGAGTGAAAAACTGTTTTTT.

This clonotype was picked up one time. This could be a read error, since a much larger clone is one nucleotide away. The chain recombines TRBV20-1 with TRBJ2-7; 9 bases agree with TRBD2. The J call may be faulty, since TRBJ2-1 better matches the DNA end. This CDR3 contains 14 residues. CDR1 DFQATT and CDR2 SNEGSKA come from the germline V gene (reference sequence). CDR3 region: CSATLAGLFYEQFF. CDR3 sequence (DNA): TGCAGTGCTACACTAGCGGGTCTCTTCTACGAGCAGTTCTTC.

This clonotype was detected ten times or more. The chain couples TRBV4-1 to TRBJ1-2, with 7 positions matching TRBD1. The CDR3 totals 13 residues. J gave up 4 bases and V 2 bases, and 1 base lay outside the gene matches. Germline V gene lookup returns CDR1 MGHRA and CDR2 YSYEKL. CDR3 DNA: TGCGCCAGCAGCCAACGGACAGGCTATGGCTACACCTTC. It yields the protein CASSQRTGYGYTF.

This clonotype was found many times. The chain couples TRBV28 to TRBJ2-1; 7 bases map to TRBD1. J lost 3 bases, V lost 5 bases, and 10 bases had no gene match. Germline lookup yields CDR1 MDHEN and CDR2 SYDVKM. The CDR3 contains 16 residues. DNA of the CDR3: TGTGCCAGCAGTACCCTCACAGGGGACATCTACAATGAGCAGTTCTTC. Encoded protein: CASSTLTGDIYNEQFF.

This clonotype was found a few times. The rearrangement uses TRBV4-3 and TRBJ2-5; 11 bases agree with TRBD2. Germline CDR1 LGHNA, CDR2 YSLEER. This CDR3 comprises 16 residues. The trim removed 6 bases at V and 5 bases at J, leaving 11 bases unmatched. CDR3 sequence: CASSLLAGGVGETQYF. The CDR3 coding sequence is TGCGCCAGCAGTCTATTAGCGGGAGGGGTAGGGGAGACCCAGTACTTC.

This clonotype was seen at least ten times. The chain is built from TRBV20-1 and TRBJ1-5, with 9 bases lining up with TRBD1. CDR3 length: 13 residues. With 5 bases clipped from V and 7 bases from J, the junction kept 6 bases outside the gene matches. Per the germline V gene, CDR1 is DFQATT and CDR2 is SNEGSKA (reference sequence). The CDR3 bases are TGCAGTGCTCCGGGACAGGGAGGACAGCCCCAGCATTTT. Residues: CSAPGQGGQPQHF.

The chain combines TRBV5-8 with TRBJ1-2; a weak D match, TRBD1 (5 bases). Trimming took off 4 bases at V and 3 bases at J, with 13 bases between the two ends. The germline V gene has CDR1 SGHTS and CDR2 YDEGEE. This CDR3 is built from 14 residues. In DNA form, the CDR3 reads TGTGCCAGCAGCCCCGGACACGGGTACTATGGCTACACCTTC. Protein product: CASSPGHGYYGYTF.

This clonotype was detected many times. V is TRBV5-1 and J is TRBJ2-7; D gene uncertain. This CDR3 spans 16 amino acids. The V end lost 0 bases, the J end lost 6 bases, and 19 bases lay between the germline ends. CDR1 is SGHRS and CDR2 is YFSETQ in the germline V gene. The CDR3 DNA follows: TGCGCCAGCAGCTTGGAGGGCCTTAGGACGAAGGTCGAGCAGTACTTC. Its protein is CASSLEGLRTKVEQYF.

This clonotype was picked up a small number of times. The V call is TRBV20-1, the J call TRBJ1-5; tentatively, D is TRBD1 (6 bases). The CDR3 contains 14 residues. Per germline, CDR1 DFQATT and CDR2 SNEGSKA (reference sequence). The germline V and J ends were trimmed by 5 bases and 4 bases, with 15 bases remaining between them. The CDR3 protein is CSAPDSSRNQPQHF. The CDR3 DNA reads TGCAGTGCTCCGGACAGTTCCCGAAATCAGCCCCAGCATTTT.

The sample holds a few counts of this clonotype. This sequence joins TRBV9 and TRBJ2-3; D possibly corresponds to TRBD1 (6 bases). Germline CDR1 is SGDLS and CDR2 is YYNGEE. Trimming removed 3 bases from V and 0 bases from J, with 14 bases in between. The CDR3 has 16 amino acids. CDR3 protein: CASSAIRGGSTDTQYF. The DNA for the CDR3 is TGTGCCAGCAGCGCGATCCGAGGGGGAAGCACAGATACGCAGTATTTT.

Concerning this clonotype itself: As the CDR3 is not closed by the conserved phenylalanine or tryptophan, this likely results from a read error. The CDR3 bases are TGTGCCAGCAGCTCAACATCGGGGAACTACGAGCAGTACCTC. Protein product: CASSSTSGNYEQYL. This chain uses TRBV7-2 with TRBJ2-7, with TRBD2 as a possible D gene (5 bases). The length of the CDR3 is 14 residues. The ends were cut back, 4 bases at V and 3 bases at J, with 13 bases in the middle. The germline V gene has CDR1 SGHTA and CDR2 FQGNSA.

This chain links TRBV11-1 with TRBJ2-1; 14 positions agree with TRBD2. V gave up 5 bases and J gave up 4 bases; unmatched junction bases: 4. CDR3 length equals 16 residues. From germline, CDR1 is SGHAT and CDR2 FQDESV (reference sequence). The CDR3 spells CASSLRTSGRYNEQFF. The CDR3 coding sequence is TGTGCCAGCAGCCTACGGACTAGCGGGAGGTACAATGAGCAGTTCTTC.

Only a few counts were recorded for this clonotype. The chain uses TRBV7-9 and TRBJ2-7; 10 nucleotides line up with TRBD2. Germline lookup yields CDR1 SEHNR and CDR2 FQNEAQ (reference sequence). The ends lost 6 bases at V and 4 bases at J; junction bases unmatched: 9. The CDR3 has 15 amino acids. CDR3 nucleotides: TGTGCCAGCAGTGATCAGCGGGAGGGCCCGTACGAGCAGTACTTC. This codes for CASSDQREGPYEQYF. The entire variable domain, with the rest obtained from reference TRBV7-9 and TRBJ2-7, is as follows: DTGVSQNPRHKITKRGQNVTFRCDPISEHNRLYWYRQTLGQGPEFLTYFQNEAQLEKSRLLSDRFSAERPKGSFSTLEIQRTEQGDSAMYLCASSDQREGPYEQYFGPGTRLTVT.

This chain links TRBV10-3 with TRBJ2-3; 12 positions match TRBD2. From germline, CDR1 is ENHRY and CDR2 SYGVKD. The CDR3 has 16 amino acids. V gave up 2 bases and J gave up 0 bases; unmatched junction bases: 0. The CDR3 DNA reads TGTGCCATCAGTGAGGGGACTAGCGGGAGCACAGATACGCAGTATTTT. Its protein product is CAISEGTSGSTDTQYF.

This clonotype appeared many times. The rearrangement links TRBV28 to TRBJ2-1; the D gene is possibly TRBD2 (5 bases). Trimming shortened V by 6 bases and J by 8 bases, and 20 bases separated the two germline ends. The CDR3 sequence is 15 residues long. Germline CDR1 reads MDHEN; CDR2 reads SYDVKM. This CDR3 is CASSPLPGIEDEQFF. In nucleotides, the CDR3 is TGTGCCAGCAGCCCATTGCCGGGGATTGAGGATGAGCAGTTCTTC.

The sample holds many counts of this clonotype. The chain carries TRBV28 and TRBJ2-7, with a possible D match to TRBD1 (6 bases). The germline V gene has CDR1 MDHEN and CDR2 SYDVKM. Trimming left V 5 bases short and J 2 bases short, with 10 bases between. There are 13 residues in the CDR3. This chain's CDR3 is CASSNRDPYEQYF. In DNA form, the CDR3 reads TGTGCCAGCAGTAACAGGGATCCCTACGAGCAGTACTTC.